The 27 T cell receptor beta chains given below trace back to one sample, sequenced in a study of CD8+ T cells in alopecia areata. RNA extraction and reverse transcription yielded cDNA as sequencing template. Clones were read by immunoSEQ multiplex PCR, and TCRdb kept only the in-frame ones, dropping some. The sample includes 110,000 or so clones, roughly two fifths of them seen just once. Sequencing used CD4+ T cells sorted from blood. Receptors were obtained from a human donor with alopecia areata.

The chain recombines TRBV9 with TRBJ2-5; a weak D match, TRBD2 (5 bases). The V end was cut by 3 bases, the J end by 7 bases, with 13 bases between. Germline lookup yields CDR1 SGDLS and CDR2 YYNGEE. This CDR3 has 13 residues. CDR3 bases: TGTGCCAGCAGCGGCGGACTCGTCGGGACCCAGTACTTC. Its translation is CASSGGLVGTQYF.

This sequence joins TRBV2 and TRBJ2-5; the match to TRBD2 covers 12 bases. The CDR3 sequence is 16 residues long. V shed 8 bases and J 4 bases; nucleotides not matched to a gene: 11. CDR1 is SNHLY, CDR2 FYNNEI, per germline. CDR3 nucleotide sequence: TGTGCCAGCTCGCTAGCGGGGGGGCAAGCCCCAGAGACCCAGTACTTC. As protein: CASSLAGGQAPETQYF.

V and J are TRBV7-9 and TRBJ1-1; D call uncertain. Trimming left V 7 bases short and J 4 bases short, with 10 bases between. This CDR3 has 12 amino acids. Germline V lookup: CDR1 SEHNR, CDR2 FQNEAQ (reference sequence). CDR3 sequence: CASKEGTTEAFF. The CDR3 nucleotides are TGTGCCAGCAAAGAGGGCACCACTGAAGCTTTCTTT.

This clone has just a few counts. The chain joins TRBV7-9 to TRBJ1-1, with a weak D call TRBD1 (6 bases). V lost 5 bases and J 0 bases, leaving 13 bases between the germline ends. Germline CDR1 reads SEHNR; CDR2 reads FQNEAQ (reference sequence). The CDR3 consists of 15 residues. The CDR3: CASSPWGAVNTEAFF. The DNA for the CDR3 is TGTGCCAGCAGCCCGTGGGGGGCAGTGAACACTGAAGCTTTCTTT.

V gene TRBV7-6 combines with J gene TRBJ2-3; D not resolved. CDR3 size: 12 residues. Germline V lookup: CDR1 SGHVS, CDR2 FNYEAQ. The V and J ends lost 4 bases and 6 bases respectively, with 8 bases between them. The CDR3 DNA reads TGTGCCAGCAGCTACAATTCGGATACGCAGTATTTT. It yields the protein CASSYNSDTQYF.

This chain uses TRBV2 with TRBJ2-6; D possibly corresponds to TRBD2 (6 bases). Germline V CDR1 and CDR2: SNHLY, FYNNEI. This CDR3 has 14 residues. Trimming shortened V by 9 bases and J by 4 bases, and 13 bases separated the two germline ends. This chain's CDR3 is CASTGSSGANVLTF. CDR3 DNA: TGTGCCAGTACCGGGAGTTCCGGGGCCAACGTCCTGACTTTC.

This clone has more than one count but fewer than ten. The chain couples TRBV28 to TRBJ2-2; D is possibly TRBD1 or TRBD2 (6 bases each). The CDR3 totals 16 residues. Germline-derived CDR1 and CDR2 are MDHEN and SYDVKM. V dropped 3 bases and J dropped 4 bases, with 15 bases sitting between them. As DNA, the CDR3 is TGTGCCAGCAGTTTGGGTCGGGGGACAACCACCGGGGAGCTGTTTTTT. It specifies CASSLGRGTTTGELFF.

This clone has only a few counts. The CDR3 sequence: CASSLAQGLRYGYTF. CDR3 sequence (DNA): TGCGCCAGCAGCTTGGCACAGGGACTCCGGTATGGCTACACCTTC. The rearrangement joins TRBV5-1 to TRBJ1-2; perhaps TRBD1 as D (6 bases). The CDR3 is 15 residues long. The V gene lost 0 bases and the J gene lost 5 bases, with 14 bases spanning the gap. Germline-derived CDR1 and CDR2 are SGHRS and YFSETQ.

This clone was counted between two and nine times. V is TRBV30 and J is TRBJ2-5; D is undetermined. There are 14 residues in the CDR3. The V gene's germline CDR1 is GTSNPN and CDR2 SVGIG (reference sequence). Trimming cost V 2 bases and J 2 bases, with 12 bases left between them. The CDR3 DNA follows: TGTGCCTGGAGTCCCCCCCCTTTACAAGAGACCCAGTACTTC. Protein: CAWSPPPLQETQYF. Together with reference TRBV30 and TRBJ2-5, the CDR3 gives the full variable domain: SQTIHQWPATLVQPVGSPLSLECTVEGTSNPNLYWYRQAAGRGLQLLFYSVGIGQISSEVPQNLSASRPQDRQFILSSKKLLLSDSGFYLCAWSPPPLQETQYFGPGTRLLVL.

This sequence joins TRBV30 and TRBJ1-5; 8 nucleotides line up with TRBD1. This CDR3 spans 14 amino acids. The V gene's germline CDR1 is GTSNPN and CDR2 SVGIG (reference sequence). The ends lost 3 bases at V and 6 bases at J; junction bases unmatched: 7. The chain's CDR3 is CAWSGTGGPQPQHF. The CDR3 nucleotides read TGTGCCTGGAGCGGAACAGGGGGACCTCAGCCCCAGCATTTT. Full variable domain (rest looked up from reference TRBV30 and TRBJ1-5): SQTIHQWPATLVQPVGSPLSLECTVEGTSNPNLYWYRQAAGRGLQLLFYSVGIGQISSEVPQNLSASRPQDRQFILSSKKLLLSDSGFYLCAWSGTGGPQPQHFGDGTRLSIL.

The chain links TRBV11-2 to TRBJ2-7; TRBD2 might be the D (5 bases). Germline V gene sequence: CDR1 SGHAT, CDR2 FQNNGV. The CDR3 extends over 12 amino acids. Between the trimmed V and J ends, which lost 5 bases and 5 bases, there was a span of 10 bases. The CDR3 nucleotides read TGTGCCAGCAGCCCTACGGGGAACGAGCAGTACTTC. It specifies CASSPTGNEQYF.

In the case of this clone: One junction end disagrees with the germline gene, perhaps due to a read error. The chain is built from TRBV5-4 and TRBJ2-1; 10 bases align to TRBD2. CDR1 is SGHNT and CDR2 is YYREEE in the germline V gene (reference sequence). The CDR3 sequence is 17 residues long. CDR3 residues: CASSQDHASGRINEQFF. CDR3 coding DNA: TGCGCCAGCAGCCAAGATCACGCTAGCGGGAGAATTAATGAGCAGTTCTTC.

Written as DNA, the CDR3 is TGTGCCAGCAGCTTGACAGCTGCCCCTAGGAATCAGCCCCAGCATTTT. Translating it yields CASSLTAAPRNQPQHF. The rearrangement joins TRBV7-8 to TRBJ1-5, with D perhaps matching TRBD1 (5 bases). V gave up 3 bases and J gave up 4 bases, with 16 bases separating them. Germline CDR1 reads SGHVS; CDR2 reads FQNEAQ. The CDR3 length is 16 residues.

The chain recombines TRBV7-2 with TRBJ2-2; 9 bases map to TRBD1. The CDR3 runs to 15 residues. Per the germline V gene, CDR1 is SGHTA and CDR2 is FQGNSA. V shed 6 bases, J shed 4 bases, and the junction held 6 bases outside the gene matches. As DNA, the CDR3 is TGTGCCAGCAGGGGACAGGGAAGTGTCACCGGGGAGCTGTTTTTT. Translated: CASRGQGSVTGELFF. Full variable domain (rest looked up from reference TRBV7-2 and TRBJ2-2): GAGVSQSPSNKVTEKGKDVELRCDPISGHTALYWYRQSLGQGLEFLIYFQGNSAPDKSGLPSDRFSAERTGGSVSTLTIQRTQQEDSAVYLCASRGQGSVTGELFFGEGSRLTVL.

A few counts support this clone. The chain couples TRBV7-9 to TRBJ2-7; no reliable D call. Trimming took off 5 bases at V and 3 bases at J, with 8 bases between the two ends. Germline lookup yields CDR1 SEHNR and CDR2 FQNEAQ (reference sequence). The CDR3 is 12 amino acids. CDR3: CASSPPGYEQYF. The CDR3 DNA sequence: TGTGCCAGCAGCCCCCCCGGCTACGAGCAGTACTTC.

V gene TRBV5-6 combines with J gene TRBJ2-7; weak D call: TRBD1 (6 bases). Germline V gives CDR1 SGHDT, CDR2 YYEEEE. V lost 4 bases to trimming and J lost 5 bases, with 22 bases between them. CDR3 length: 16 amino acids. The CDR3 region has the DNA TGTGCCAGCAGCACGAGGGGGTGGCAGTTTATGGACGAGCAGTACTTC. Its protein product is CASSTRGWQFMDEQYF.

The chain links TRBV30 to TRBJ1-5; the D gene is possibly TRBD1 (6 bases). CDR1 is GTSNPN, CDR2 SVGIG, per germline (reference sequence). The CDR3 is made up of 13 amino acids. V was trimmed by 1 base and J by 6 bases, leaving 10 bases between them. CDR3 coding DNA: TGTGCCTGGAGTGCACAGGGCGGTCAGCCCCAGCATTTT. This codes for CAWSAQGGQPQHF.

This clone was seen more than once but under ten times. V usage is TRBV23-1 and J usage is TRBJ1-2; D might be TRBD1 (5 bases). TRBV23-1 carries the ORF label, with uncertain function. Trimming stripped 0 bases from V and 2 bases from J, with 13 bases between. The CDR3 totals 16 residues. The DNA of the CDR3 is TGCGCCAGCAGTCAATCGGCCAGGACAATGAACTATGGCTACACCTTC. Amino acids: CASSQSARTMNYGYTF.

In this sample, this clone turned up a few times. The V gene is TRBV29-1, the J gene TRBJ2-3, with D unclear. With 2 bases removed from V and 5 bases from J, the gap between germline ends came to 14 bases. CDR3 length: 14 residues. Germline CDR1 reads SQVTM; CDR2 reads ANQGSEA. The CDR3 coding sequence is TGCAGCGTTGAAAGGGTGAGACCTCAAGATACGCAGTATTTT. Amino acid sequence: CSVERVRPQDTQYF.

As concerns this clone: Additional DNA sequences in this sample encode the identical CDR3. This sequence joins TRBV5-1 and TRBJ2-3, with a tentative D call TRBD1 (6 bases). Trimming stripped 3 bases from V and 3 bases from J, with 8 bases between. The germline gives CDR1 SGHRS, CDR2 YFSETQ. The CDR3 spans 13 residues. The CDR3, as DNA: TGCGCCAGCAGCTCGGGGACAACAGATACGCAGTATTTT. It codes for CASSSGTTDTQYF.

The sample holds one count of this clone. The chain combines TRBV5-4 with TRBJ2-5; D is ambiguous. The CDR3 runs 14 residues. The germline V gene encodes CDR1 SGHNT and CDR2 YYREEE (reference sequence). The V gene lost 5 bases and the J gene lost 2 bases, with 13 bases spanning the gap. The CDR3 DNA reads TGTGCCAGCAGATGGAAAATGGAGCAAGAGACCCAGTACTTC. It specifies CASRWKMEQETQYF.

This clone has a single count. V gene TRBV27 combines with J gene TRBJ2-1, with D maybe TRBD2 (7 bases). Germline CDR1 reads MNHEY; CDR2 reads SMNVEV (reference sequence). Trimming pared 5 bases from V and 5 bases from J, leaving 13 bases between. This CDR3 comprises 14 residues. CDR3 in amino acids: CASSRTRTDNEQFF. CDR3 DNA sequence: TGTGCCAGCAGTCGGACTAGGACAGACAATGAGCAGTTCTTC.

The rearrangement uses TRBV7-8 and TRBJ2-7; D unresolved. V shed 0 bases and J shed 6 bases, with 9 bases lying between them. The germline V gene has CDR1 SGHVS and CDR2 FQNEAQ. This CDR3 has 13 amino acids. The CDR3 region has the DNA TGTGCCAGCAGCTTAGCGGGTGTGGTCGAGCAGTACTTC. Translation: CASSLAGVVEQYF. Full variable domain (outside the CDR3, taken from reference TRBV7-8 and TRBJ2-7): GAGVSQSPRYKVAKRGQDVALRCDPISGHVSLFWYQQALGQGPEFLTYFQNEAQLDKSGLPSDRFFAERPEGSVSTLKIQRTQQEDSAVYLCASSLAGVVEQYFGPGTRLTVT.

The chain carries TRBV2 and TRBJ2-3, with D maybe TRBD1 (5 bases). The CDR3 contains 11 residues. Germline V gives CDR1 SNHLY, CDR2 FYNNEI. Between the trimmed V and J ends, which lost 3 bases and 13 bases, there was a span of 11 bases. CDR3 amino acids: CASSEGLGKYF. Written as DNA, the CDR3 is TGTGCCAGCAGTGAGGGGCTAGGGAAGTATTTT.

CDR3 protein: CACRPTGGDGYTF. CDR3 nucleotides: TGTGCCTGTCGGCCGACAGGGGGCGATGGCTACACCTTC. The V gene is TRBV30, the J gene TRBJ1-2, with 10 bases lining up with TRBD1. CDR1 is GTSNPN, CDR2 SVGIG, per germline (reference sequence). After removal of 6 bases from V and 6 bases from J, the junction contained 7 bases not matched to a gene. This CDR3 contains 13 residues.

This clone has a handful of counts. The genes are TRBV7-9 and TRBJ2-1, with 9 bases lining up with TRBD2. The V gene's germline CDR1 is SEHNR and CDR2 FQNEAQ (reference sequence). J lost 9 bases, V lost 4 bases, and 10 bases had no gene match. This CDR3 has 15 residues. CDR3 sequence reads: CASSYSGSGGSEQFF. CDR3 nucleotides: TGTGCCAGCAGCTACTCGGGGAGCGGGGGGAGTGAGCAGTTCTTC. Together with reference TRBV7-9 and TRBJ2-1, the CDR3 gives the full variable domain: DTGVSQNPRHKITKRGQNVTFRCDPISEHNRLYWYRQTLGQGPEFLTYFQNEAQLEKSRLLSDRFSAERPKGSFSTLEIQRTEQGDSAMYLCASSYSGSGGSEQFFGPGTRLTVL.

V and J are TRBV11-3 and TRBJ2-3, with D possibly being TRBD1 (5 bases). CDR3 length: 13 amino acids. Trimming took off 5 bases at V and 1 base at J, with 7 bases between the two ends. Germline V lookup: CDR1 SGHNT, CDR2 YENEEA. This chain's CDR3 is CASSPQGTDTQYF. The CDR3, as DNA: TGTGCCAGCAGCCCACAGGGCACAGATACGCAGTATTTT.